The clone carrying this TCR beta chain was picked up many times. The antigen remains unidentified. This entry is derived from a study of early T cells in non-severe SARS-CoV-2 infection. Overall study context: Chains were unpaired, as sequencing was done on bulk RNA from unsorted whole blood.

The CDR3 is 14 amino acids. V was cut by 3 bases and J by 7 bases, with 12 bases left in between. Overall study results and limits: Matching with VDJdb favored anti-spike CD8 responses (missing private and CD4 specificities).

The TCR library protocol attached unique molecular identifiers to the individual cDNA molecules. Using its own MiXCR run on the 5' RACE reads, TCRdb lists one record per CDR3 protein. This table holds about 110,000 distinct CDR3 sequences, 8.5% to 14% found once. The chain combines TRBV12-3 or TRBV12-4 with TRBJ2-2; D is unresolved. Sequencing was carried out using whole blood. The TCR comes from an adult who was a healthcare worker with PCR-confirmed SARS-CoV-2 infection or an uninfected control (not recorded which). CDR3 loop: CASSFVGLGGELFF. CDR3 sequence (DNA): TGTGCCAGCAGTTTCGTCGGGTTGGGCGGGGAGCTGTTTTTT.